The sequence of this TCR beta chain was determined in a study of T cell responses to AZD1222 COVID-19 vaccine. Sequenced by immunoSEQ multiplex PCR; TCRdb stores in-frame clones only, minus some. This table holds about 120,000 clones, approximately 85% found once. Between the trimmed V and J ends, which lost 3 bases and 0 bases, there was a span of 12 bases. Germline V lookup: CDR1 ENHRY, CDR2 SYGVKD. This CDR3 is built from 16 residues. The input for sequencing was peripheral blood, taken on day 0 of MenACWY control vaccination. This TCR derives from an adult in good health. The chain is built from TRBV10-3 and TRBJ1-3; TRBD1 is a possible D gene (5 bases). The CDR3 is CAISDSGKSSGNTIYF. The CDR3 bases are TGTGCCATCAGTGATTCAGGGAAGAGCTCTGGAAACACCATATATTTT.